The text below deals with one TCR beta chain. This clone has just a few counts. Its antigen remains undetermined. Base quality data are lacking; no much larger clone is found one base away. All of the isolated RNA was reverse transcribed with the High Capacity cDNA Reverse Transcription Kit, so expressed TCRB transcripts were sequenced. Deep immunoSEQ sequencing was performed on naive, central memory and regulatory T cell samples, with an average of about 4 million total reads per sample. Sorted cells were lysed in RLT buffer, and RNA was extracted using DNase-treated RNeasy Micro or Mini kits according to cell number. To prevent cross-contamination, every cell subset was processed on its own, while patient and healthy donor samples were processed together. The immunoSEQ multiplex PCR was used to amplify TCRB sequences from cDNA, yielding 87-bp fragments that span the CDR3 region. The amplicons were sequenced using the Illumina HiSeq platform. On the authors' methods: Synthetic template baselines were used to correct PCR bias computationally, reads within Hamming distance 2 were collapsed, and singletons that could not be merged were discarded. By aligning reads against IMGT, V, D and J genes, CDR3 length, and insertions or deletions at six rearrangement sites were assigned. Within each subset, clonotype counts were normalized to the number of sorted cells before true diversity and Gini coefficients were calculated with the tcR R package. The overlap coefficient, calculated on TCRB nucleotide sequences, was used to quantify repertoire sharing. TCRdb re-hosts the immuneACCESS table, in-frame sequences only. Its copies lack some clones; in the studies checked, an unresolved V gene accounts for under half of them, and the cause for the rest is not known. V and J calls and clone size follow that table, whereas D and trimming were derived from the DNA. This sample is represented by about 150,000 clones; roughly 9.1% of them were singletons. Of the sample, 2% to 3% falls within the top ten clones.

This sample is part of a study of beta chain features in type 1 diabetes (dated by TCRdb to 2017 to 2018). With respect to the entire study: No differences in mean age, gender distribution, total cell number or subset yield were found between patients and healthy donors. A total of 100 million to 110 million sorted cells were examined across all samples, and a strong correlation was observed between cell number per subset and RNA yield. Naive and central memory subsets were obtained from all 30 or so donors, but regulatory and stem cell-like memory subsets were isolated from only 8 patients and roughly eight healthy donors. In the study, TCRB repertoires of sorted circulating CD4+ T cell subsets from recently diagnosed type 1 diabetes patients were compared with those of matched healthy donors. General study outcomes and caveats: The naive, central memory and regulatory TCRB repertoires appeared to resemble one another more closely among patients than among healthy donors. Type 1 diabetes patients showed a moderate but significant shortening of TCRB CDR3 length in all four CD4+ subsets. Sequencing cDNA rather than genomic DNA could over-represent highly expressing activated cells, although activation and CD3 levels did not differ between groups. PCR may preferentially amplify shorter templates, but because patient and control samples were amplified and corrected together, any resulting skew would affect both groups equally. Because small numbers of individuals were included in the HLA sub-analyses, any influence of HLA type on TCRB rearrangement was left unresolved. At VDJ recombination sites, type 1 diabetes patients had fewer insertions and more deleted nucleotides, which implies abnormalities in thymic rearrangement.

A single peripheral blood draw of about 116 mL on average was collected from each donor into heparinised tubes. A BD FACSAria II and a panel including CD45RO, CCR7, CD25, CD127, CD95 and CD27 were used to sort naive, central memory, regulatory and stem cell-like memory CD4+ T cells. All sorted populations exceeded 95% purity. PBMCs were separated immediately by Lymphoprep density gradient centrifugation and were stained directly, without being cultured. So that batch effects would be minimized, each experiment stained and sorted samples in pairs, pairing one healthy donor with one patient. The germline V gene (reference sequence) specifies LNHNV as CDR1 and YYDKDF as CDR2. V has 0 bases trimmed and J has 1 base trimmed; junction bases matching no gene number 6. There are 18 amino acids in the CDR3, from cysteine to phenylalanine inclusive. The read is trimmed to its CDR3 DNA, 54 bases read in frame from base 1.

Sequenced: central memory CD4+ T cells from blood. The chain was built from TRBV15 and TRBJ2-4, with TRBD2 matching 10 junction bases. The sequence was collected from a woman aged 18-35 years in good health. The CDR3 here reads CATSRELAGRVAKNIQYF. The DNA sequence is TGTGCCACCAGCAGAGAACTAGCGGGGAGGGTTGCCAAAAACATTCAGTACTTC.